A single sample gave rise to the 14 T cell receptor beta chains below, sequenced in a study of CD8+ T cells in alopecia areata. The treatment is: oral pan-JAK inhibitor, 5-10 mg twice daily. The authors extracted RNA and reverse transcribed it into cDNA as the sequencing template. Using immunoSEQ multiplex PCR, the repertoire was profiled, and TCRdb retains in-frame clones only, with some absent. Of about 180,000 clones listed, 45% to 60% were seen once; the top ten hold roughly a tenth. This sample comprised CD8+ T cells sorted from blood, obtained at roughly week 52, from a patient treated with tofacitinib. The receptors were gathered from a human donor with alopecia areata.

The chain uses TRBV7-9 and TRBJ2-1, with D maybe TRBD2 (5 bases). The CDR3 is made up of 14 amino acids. Trimming took off 5 bases at V and 10 bases at J, with 18 bases between the two ends. Germline lookup yields CDR1 SEHNR and CDR2 FQNEAQ (reference sequence). For the CDR3, the DNA is TGTGCCAGCAGCCTCGGGGTGACATGGTTGGAGCAGTTCTTC. Translated: CASSLGVTWLEQFF.

This chain links TRBV13 with TRBJ1-1; a possible D gene is TRBD1 (6 bases). Germline V gives CDR1 PRHDT, CDR2 FYEKMQ (reference sequence). V lost 4 bases to trimming and J lost 8 bases, with 14 bases between them. CDR3 length equals 13 residues. The CDR3 here is CASSSWGRREAFF. CDR3 nucleotides: TGTGCCAGCAGCTCCTGGGGGCGGCGGGAAGCTTTCTTT.

This clone appeared a single time. This chain joins TRBV11-2 and TRBJ2-7; D is ambiguous. Germline lookup yields CDR1 SGHAT and CDR2 FQNNGV. V shed 0 bases and J shed 6 bases, with 6 bases lying between them. The CDR3 is 12 residues long. The CDR3 protein is CASSLDRSEQYF. The DNA for the CDR3 is TGTGCCAGCAGCTTAGATAGGAGCGAGCAGTACTTC. The full variable domain, its missing parts supplied by reference TRBV11-2 and TRBJ2-7, is EAGVAQSPRYKIIEKRQSVAFWCNPISGHATLYWYQQILGQGPKLLIQFQNNGVVDDSQLPKDRFSAERLKGVDSTLKIQPAKLEDSAVYLCASSLDRSEQYFGPGTRLTVT.

This chain connects TRBV4-1 to TRBJ2-4, with D hard to call. V dropped 3 bases and J dropped 4 bases, with 16 bases sitting between them. The CDR3 consists of 16 residues. Germline assignment: CDR1 MGHRA and CDR2 YSYEKL. CDR3 region: CASSHLTPGVKNIQYF. The CDR3 DNA reads as TGCGCCAGCAGCCATTTAACCCCCGGAGTGAAAAACATTCAGTACTTC.

Turning to this clone: The junction differs from germline at one of its ends, possibly a read error. V and J are TRBV4-1 and TRBJ1-2; D ambiguous. The CDR3 is 13 amino acids. CDR1 MGHRA and CDR2 YSYEKL come from the germline V gene. The CDR3 region is CASSQVEGRGYTF. The DNA of the CDR3 is TGTGCCAGCAGCCAAGTCGAGGGTAGGGGCTACACCTTC.

This chain uses TRBV4-3 with TRBJ2-1; 11 nucleotides line up with TRBD1. The CDR3 length is 19 residues. CDR1 LGHNA and CDR2 YSLEER come from the germline V gene. With 0 bases clipped from V and 9 bases from J, the junction kept 16 bases outside the gene matches. As DNA, the CDR3 is TGCGCCAGCAGCCAAGATGGTTGGTCGGGACAGGGGGGATCCGTTGAGCAGTTCTTC. It encodes CASSQDGWSGQGGSVEQFF.

The chain joins TRBV27 to TRBJ2-7; D is unclear. This CDR3 has 12 residues. Trimming took 6 bases from V and 4 from J, leaving 10 bases between them. Germline CDR1 MNHEY, CDR2 SMNVEV (reference sequence). The CDR3 here is CASRSTGYEQYF. The DNA for the CDR3 is TGTGCCAGCAGATCGACCGGGTACGAGCAGTACTTC.

The chain has TRBV7-9 and TRBJ2-7, with D maybe TRBD1 (6 bases). The CDR3 is 15 residues long. Germline V gives CDR1 SEHNR, CDR2 FQNEAQ (reference sequence). Trimming cost V 5 bases and J 3 bases, with 17 bases left between them. CDR3: CASSPNRVPYYEQYF. DNA of the CDR3: TGTGCCAGCAGCCCCAACAGGGTCCCCTACTACGAGCAGTACTTC. Together with reference TRBV7-9 and TRBJ2-7, the CDR3 gives the full variable domain: DTGVSQNPRHKITKRGQNVTFRCDPISEHNRLYWYRQTLGQGPEFLTYFQNEAQLEKSRLLSDRFSAERPKGSFSTLEIQRTEQGDSAMYLCASSPNRVPYYEQYFGPGTRLTVT.

The V call is TRBV9, the J call TRBJ2-7; D unclear. Per the germline V gene, CDR1 is SGDLS and CDR2 is YYNGEE. The V and J ends lost 1 base and 2 bases respectively, with 7 bases between them. This CDR3 is built from 13 residues. The CDR3 sequence: CASSVSSTYEQYF. The CDR3 DNA reads TGTGCCAGCAGCGTAAGCAGTACCTACGAGCAGTACTTC.

This clone was seen a few times. This sequence joins TRBV6-1 and TRBJ2-7, with 11 bases identical to TRBD2. There are 15 residues in the CDR3. V gave up 0 bases and J gave up 2 bases; unmatched junction bases: 0. Germline V gene lookup returns CDR1 MNHNS and CDR2 SASEGT. The DNA of the CDR3 is TGTGCCAGCAGTGAAGCTAGCGGGGGGGCCTACGAGCAGTACTTC. This codes for CASSEASGGAYEQYF.

This sequence joins TRBV4-1 and TRBJ1-2; D might be TRBD1 (5 bases). Deletions cut 6 bases from V and 2 bases from J, with 22 bases between. The CDR3 totals 17 residues. Germline CDR1 reads MGHRA; CDR2 reads YSYEKL. The CDR3 DNA reads as TGCGCCAGCAGATCCCCCGCAGGACACACAGAGAACTATGGCTACACCTTC. Translation gives CASRSPAGHTENYGYTF.

This clone has more than one count but fewer than ten. The gene calls are TRBV19 and TRBJ1-5; D gene unclear. The CDR3 loop spans 15 amino acids. Trimming pared 3 bases from V and 3 bases from J, leaving 12 bases between. Germline CDR1 and CDR2: LNHDA and SQIVND (reference sequence). For the CDR3, the DNA is TGTGCCAGTAGTATTTTGTTTGCGGCCAATCAGCCCCAGCATTTT. This sequence encodes CASSILFAANQPQHF.

This clone was seen a handful of times. The rearrangement joins TRBV25-1 to TRBJ1-1; no firm D call. V lost 0 bases and J 4 bases, leaving 9 bases between the germline ends. The CDR3 covers 14 residues. CDR1 and CDR2 from the germline V gene are MGHDK and SYGVNS. CDR3 coding DNA: TGTGCCAGCAGTGAATATGATAGAACCACTGAAGCTTTCTTT. It encodes CASSEYDRTTEAFF.

The rearrangement links TRBV5-8 to TRBJ2-7, with TRBD1 matching over 9 bases. Germline V lookup: CDR1 SGHTS, CDR2 YDEGEE. The length of the CDR3 is 14 residues. V shed 0 bases, J shed 7 bases, and the junction held 5 bases outside the gene matches. This chain's CDR3 is CASSLGGTGREQYF. Written as DNA, the CDR3 is TGTGCCAGCAGCTTGGGGGGGACAGGGCGTGAGCAGTACTTC.